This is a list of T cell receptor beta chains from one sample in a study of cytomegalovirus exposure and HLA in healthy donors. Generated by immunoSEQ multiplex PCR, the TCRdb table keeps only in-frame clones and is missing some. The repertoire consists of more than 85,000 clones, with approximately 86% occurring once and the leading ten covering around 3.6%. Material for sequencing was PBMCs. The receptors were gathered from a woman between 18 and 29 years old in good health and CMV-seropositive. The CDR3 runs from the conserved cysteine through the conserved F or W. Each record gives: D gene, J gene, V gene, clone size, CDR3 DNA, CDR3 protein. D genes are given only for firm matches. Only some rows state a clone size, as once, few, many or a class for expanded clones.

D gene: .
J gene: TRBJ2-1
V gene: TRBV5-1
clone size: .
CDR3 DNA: TGCGCCAGCACCGTAGCTGATAGCTCCTACAATGAGCAGTTCTTC
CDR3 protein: CASTVADSSYNEQFF

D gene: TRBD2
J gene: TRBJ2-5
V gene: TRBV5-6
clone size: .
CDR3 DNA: TGTGCCAGCAGCCCGTACGGACTAGCGGGAGAAGGGTACCAAGAGACCCAGTACTTC
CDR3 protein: CASSPYGLAGEGYQETQYF

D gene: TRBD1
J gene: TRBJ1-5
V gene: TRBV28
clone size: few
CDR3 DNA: TGTGCCAGCACCAAGGGACAGGGGGCTAGGAATCAGCCCCAGCATTTT
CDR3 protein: CASTKGQGARNQPQHF

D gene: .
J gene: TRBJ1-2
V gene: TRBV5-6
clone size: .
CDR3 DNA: TGTGCCAGCAGCTTGGTGATAGCAGGGAACTATGGCTACACCTTC
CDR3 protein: CASSLVIAGNYGYTF

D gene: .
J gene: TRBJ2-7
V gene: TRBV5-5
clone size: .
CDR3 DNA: TGTGCCAGCAGCCCACGGACAGCGTTCTCCTACGAGCAGTACTTC
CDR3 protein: CASSPRTAFSYEQYF

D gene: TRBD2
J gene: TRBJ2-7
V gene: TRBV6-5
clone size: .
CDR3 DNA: TGTGCCAGCCGAGGGACTAGGGGCGGGGAGCAGTACTTC
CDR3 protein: CASRGTRGGEQYF

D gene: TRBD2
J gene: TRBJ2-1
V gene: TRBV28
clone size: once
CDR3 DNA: TGTGCCAGCAGTTTAGCACCCGGGACTAGCGGGATCAATGAGCAGTTCTTC
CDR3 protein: CASSLAPGTSGINEQFF

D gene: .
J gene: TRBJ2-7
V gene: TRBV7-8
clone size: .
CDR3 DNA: TGTGCCAGCAGCTTAGTACCCAGTGGTTTCTACGAGCAGTACTTC
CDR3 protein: CASSLVPSGFYEQYF

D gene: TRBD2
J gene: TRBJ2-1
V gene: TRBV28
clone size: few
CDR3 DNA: TGTGCCAGCAGTGCCCTCCTAGCGGGGGGGGGAAATGAGCAGTTCTTC
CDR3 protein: CASSALLAGGGNEQFF

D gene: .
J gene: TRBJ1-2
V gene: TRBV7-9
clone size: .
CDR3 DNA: TGTGCCAGCAGCTTGCTAGCAGGGGCCAACCTTATTGGCTACACCTTC
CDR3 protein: CASSLLAGANLIGYTF

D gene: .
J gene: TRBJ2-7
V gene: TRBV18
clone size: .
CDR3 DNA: TGTGCCAGCTCACTCAAAACAGGGAACGAGCAGTACTTC
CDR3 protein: CASSLKTGNEQYF

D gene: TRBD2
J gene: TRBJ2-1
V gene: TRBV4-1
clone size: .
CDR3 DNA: TGCGCCAGCAGCCTTGCCCCCTTAGCGGGGGTTCGCAATGAGCAGTTCTTC
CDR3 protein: CASSLAPLAGVRNEQFF

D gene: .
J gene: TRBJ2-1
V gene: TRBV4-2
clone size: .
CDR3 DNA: TGTGCCAGCAGCCAAGACAGGTCCCGGCAAGGTGAGCAGTTCTTC
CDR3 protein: CASSQDRSRQGEQFF

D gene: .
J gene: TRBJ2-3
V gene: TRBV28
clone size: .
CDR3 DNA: TGTGCCAGCAGTCCCCCCGCAGGGCGAGGTGGGGATACGCAGTATTTT
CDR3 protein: CASSPPAGRGGDTQYF

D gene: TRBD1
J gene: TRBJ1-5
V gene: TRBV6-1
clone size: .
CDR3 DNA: TGTGCCAGCAGGACAGGGGGCCATCAGCCCCAGCATTTT
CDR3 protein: CASRTGGHQPQHF

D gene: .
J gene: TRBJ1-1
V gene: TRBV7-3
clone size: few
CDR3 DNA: TGTGCCAGCAGCTTTAGCGTTGACACTGAAGCTTTCTTT
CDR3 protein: CASSFSVDTEAFF

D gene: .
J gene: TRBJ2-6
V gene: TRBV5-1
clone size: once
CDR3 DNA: TGCGCCAGCAGCTTGGACGGGGTTTCTGGGGCCAACGTCCTGACTTTC
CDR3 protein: CASSLDGVSGANVLTF

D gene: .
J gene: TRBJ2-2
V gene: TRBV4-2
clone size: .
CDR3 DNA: TGTGCCAGCAGCCAGATCAAAGGGGCCGGGGAGCTGTTTTTT
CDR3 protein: CASSQIKGAGELFF

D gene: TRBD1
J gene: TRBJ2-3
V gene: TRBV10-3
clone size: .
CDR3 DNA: TGTGCCATCAGTGAGTCTGGACAGGGTGGATCAGATACGCAGTATTTT
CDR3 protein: CAISESGQGGSDTQYF

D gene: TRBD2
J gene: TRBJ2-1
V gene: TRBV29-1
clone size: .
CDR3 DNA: TGCAGTGTTGAAAAGCGGGGGAGTGAGCAGTTCTTC
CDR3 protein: CSVEKRGSEQFF

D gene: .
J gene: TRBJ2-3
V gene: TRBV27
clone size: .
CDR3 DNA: TGTGCCAGCAGTGGTGGGACGGGGGTACGCACAGATACGCAGTATTTT
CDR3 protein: CASSGGTGVRTDTQYF

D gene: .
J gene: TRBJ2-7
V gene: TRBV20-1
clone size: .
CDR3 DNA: TGCAGTGCTAACCTAGTCTACGAGCAGTACTTC
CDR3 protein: CSANLVYEQYF

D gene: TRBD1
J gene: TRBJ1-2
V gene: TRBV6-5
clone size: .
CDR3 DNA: TGTGCCAGCCGTAAGATCTCGGGACAGGGGCTTAGCTACACCTTC
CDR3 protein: CASRKISGQGLSYTF

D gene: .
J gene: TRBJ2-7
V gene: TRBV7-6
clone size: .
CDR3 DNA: TGTGCCAGCAGCTTAGGGAGGCGTAGCTCCTACGAGCAGTACTTC
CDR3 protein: CASSLGRRSSYEQYF

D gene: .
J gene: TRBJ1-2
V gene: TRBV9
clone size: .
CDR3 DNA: TGTGCCAGCAGCGTCCCCAGGGACAACACTAACTATGGCTACACCTTC
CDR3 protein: CASSVPRDNTNYGYTF

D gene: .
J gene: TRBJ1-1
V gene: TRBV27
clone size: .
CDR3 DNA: TGTGCCAGCAGTTTCCTCGGGACGGGGGGGTACACTGAAGCTTTCTTT
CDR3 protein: CASSFLGTGGYTEAFF

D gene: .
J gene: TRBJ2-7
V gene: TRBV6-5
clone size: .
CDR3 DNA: TGTGCCAGCAGTTACAAGGCAGGGGATACCTACGAGCAGTACTTC
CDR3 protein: CASSYKAGDTYEQYF

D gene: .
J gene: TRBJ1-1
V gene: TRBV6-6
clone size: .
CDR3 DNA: TGTGCCAGCAGTTATGACAGCGTCTACACTGAAGCTTTCTTT
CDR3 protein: CASSYDSVYTEAFF

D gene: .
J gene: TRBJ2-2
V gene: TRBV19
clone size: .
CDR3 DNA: TGTGCCAGTAGCTCCGACAGTGCCACCGGGGAGCTGTTTTTT
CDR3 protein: CASSSDSATGELFF

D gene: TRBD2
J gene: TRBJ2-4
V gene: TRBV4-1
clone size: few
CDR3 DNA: TGCGCCAGCAGCCAAGATGGCGGGAGCACAAACATTCAGTACTTC
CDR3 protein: CASSQDGGSTNIQYF

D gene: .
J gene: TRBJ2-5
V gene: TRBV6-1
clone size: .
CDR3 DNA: TGTGCCAGCAGTCGACGCCCGGGCCAAGAGACCCAGTACTTC
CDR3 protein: CASSRRPGQETQYF

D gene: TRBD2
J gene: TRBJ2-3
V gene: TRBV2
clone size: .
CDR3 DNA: TGTGCCAGCAGGGCGGGAGCCTCGGCAGATACGCAGTATTTT
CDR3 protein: CASRAGASADTQYF

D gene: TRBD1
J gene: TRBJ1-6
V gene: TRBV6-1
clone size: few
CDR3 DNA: TGTGCCAGCAGGGACAGGGATAATTCACCCCTCCACTTT
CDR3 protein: CASRDRDNSPLHF

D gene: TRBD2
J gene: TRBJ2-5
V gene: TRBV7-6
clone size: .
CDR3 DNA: TGTGCCAGCAGCTTAGGGGCAGGGAGGGTAGAGACCCAGTACTTC
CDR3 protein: CASSLGAGRVETQYF

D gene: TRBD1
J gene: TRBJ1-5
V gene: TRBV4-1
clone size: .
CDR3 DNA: TGCGCCAGCAGCCAGGCCGTGAGGGGACAGGGGCATAATCAGCCCCAGCATTTT
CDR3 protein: CASSQAVRGQGHNQPQHF

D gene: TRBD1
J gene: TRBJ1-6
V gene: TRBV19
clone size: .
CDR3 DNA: TGTGCCAGTACCGGGACAGGGGGCTCACCCCTCCACTTT
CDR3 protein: CASTGTGGSPLHF

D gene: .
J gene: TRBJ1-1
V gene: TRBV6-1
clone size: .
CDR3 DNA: TGTGCCAGCAGTGAACTATCCAGACAGAATAGTGAAGCTTTCTTT
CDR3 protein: CASSELSRQNSEAFF

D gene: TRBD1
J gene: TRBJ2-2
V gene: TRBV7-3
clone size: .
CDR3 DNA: TGTGCCAGCAGCGCAGGGGGCTCTATCACCGGGGAGCTGTTTTTT
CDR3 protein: CASSAGGSITGELFF

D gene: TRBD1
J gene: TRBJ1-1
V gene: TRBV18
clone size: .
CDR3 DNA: TGTGCCAGCTCACCAGGGGCAGGGGGCTACACTGAAGCTTTCTTT
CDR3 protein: CASSPGAGGYTEAFF

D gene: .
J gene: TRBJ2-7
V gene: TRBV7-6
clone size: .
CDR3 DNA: TGTGCCAGCAGCTTAACAGGGATCTCCTACGAGCAGTACTTC
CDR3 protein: CASSLTGISYEQYF

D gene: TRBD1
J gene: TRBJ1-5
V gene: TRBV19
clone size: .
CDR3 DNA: TGTGCCAGTAGTATGTTTGTGACGGGACAGGGTAGGCAGCCCCAGCATTTT
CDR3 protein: CASSMFVTGQGRQPQHF